This T cell receptor (beta chain) was found in a study of blood T cell repertoires in COVID-19. On the study more broadly: T cells, B-cell-depleted T cells, or PBMCs provided the cDNA or gDNA that served as material.

CDR1 and CDR2 from the germline V gene are SGHRS and YFSETQ. This CDR3 comprises 15 residues. Trimming removed 2 bases from V and 4 bases from J, with 16 bases in between. Authors' analysis steps: Estimation of nucleated cell counts relied on the amplification of reference gene primers. Data came from immunoSEQ multiplex PCR; TCRdb stores just in-frame clones and leaves some out. V, J and clone size reflect that table, while D and trimming were determined from the DNA. The sample yields around 150,000 clones, 85% to 95% seen once. This clone was observed once. The sample comprised peripheral blood. The chain carries TRBV5-1 and TRBJ2-7, with D perhaps matching TRBD1 (5 bases). This sequence originates from a woman aged 45-65 years with acute or convalescent COVID-19. Written as DNA, the CDR3 is TGCGCCAGCAGCTTACAGGACGCAATCTTTTACGAGCAGTACTTC. Amino acid sequence: CASSLQDAIFYEQYF. The whole variable domain, filled in from reference TRBV5-1 and TRBJ2-7, reads KAGVTQTPRYLIKTRGQQVTLSCSPISGHRSVSWYQQTPGQGLQFLFEYFSETQRNKGNFPGRFSGRQFSNSRSEMNVSTLELGDSALYLCASSLQDAIFYEQYFGPGTRLTVT.